The 3 T cell receptor beta chains listed next were all sequenced from one sample in a study of blood T cell repertoires in COVID-19. Using immunoSEQ multiplex PCR, the repertoire was profiled, and TCRdb retains in-frame clones only, with some absent. The repertoire holds a few hundred thousand clones, with 88% as singletons. Sequences were obtained from peripheral blood. Receptor source: a woman in her fifties or sixties with active or convalescent COVID-19.

This chain links TRBV7-2 with TRBJ1-2; 7 positions match TRBD1. Germline CDR1 is SGHTA and CDR2 is FQGNSA. Losses at the gene ends were 1 base for V and 4 bases for J; bases not matched to a gene: 9. The CDR3 runs to 16 residues. CDR3 loop: CASSLVGGDRSYGYTF. CDR3 nucleotides: TGTGCCAGCAGCTTAGTAGGCGGGGACAGATCCTATGGCTACACCTTC.

This clone was seen a single time. For the CDR3, the DNA is TGTGCCAGCAGCGTACAACTGTCGGGCGAGCAGTACTTC. This sequence encodes CASSVQLSGEQYF. The chain couples TRBV9 to TRBJ2-7; D unclear. The CDR3 extends over 13 amino acids. With 1 base removed from V and 6 bases from J, the gap between germline ends came to 11 bases. Germline CDR1 SGDLS, CDR2 YYNGEE.

The V gene is TRBV7-2, the J gene TRBJ2-5; D might be TRBD2 (5 bases). This CDR3 has 15 amino acids. Germline lookup yields CDR1 SGHTA and CDR2 FQGNSA. V lost 1 base, J lost 1 base, and 10 bases lay in between. CDR3 protein: CASSLGGVIQETQYF. CDR3 coding DNA: TGTGCCAGCAGCTTAGGGGGAGTTATCCAAGAGACCCAGTACTTC.